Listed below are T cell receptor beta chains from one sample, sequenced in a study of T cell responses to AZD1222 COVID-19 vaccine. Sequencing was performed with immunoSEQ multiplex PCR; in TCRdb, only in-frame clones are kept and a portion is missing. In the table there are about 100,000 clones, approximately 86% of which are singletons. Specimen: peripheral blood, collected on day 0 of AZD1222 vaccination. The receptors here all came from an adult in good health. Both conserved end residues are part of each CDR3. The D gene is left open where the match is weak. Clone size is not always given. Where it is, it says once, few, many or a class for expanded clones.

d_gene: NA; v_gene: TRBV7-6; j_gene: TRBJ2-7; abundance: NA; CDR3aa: CASSSAISGTYEQYF; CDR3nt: TGTGCCAGCAGCTCGGCCATTAGCGGTACCTACGAGCAGTACTTC
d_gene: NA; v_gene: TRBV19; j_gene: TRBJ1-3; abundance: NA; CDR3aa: CASRQVGGENTIYF; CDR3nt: TGTGCCAGTAGACAGGTCGGAGGGGAAAACACCATATATTTT
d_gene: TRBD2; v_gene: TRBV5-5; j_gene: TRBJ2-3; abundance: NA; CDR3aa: CASSLQLAGSTDTQYF; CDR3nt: TGTGCCAGCAGCTTGCAACTAGCGGGAAGCACAGATACGCAGTATTTT
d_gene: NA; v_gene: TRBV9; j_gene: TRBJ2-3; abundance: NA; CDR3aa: CASSVGPGPGASSGDTQYF; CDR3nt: TGTGCCAGCAGCGTAGGCCCGGGCCCAGGGGCTTCCTCTGGAGATACGCAGTATTTT
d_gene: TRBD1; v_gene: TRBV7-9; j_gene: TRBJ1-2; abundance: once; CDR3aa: CASSLTRDRGRRDGYTF; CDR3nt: TGTGCCAGCAGCCTTACCCGGGACAGGGGGCGCCGCGACGGCTACACCTTC
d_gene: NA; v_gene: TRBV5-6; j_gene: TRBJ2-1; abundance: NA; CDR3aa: CASSKEYNEQFF; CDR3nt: TGTGCCAGCAGCAAAGAATACAATGAGCAGTTCTTC
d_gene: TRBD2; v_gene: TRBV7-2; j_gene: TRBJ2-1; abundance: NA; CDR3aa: CASSPQLAGGGEQFF; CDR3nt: TGTGCCAGCAGCCCGCAACTAGCGGGAGGGGGTGAGCAGTTCTTC
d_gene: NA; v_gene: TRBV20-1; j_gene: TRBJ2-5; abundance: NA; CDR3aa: CILGRGETQYF; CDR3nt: TGCATCCTCGGGCGCGGGGAGACCCAGTACTTC
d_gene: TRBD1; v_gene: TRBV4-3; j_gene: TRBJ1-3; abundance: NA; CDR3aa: CASSLHRDRRNTIYF; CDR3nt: TGCGCCAGCAGCTTGCACCGGGACAGGAGAAACACCATATATTTT
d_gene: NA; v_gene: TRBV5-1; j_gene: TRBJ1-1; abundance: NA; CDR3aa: CASTGQTNTEAFF; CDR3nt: TGCGCCAGCACAGGACAGACAAACACTGAAGCTTTCTTT
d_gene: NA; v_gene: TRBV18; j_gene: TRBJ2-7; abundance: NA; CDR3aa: CASSPGLAPYEQYF; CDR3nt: TGTGCCAGCTCACCAGGACTGGCCCCCTACGAGCAGTACTTC
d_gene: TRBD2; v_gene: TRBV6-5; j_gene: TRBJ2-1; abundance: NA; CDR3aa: CASTGTSLNEQFF; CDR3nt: TGTGCCAGTACCGGGACTAGCTTGAATGAGCAGTTCTTC
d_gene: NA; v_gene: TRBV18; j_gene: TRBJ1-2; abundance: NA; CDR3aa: CASSRGQDYGYTF; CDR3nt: TGTGCCAGCTCACGGGGGCAGGACTATGGCTACACCTTC
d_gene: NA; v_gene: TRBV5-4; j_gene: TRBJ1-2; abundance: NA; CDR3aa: CASSVPGPRGYTF; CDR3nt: TGTGCCAGCAGCGTTCCGGGACCTCGTGGCTACACCTTC
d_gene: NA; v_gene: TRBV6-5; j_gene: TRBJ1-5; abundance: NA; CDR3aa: CASKHREGNNQPQHF; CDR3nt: TGTGCCAGCAAGCACAGGGAGGGCAATAATCAGCCCCAGCATTTT
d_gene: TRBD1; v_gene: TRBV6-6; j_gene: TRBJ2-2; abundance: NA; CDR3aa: CASGGQGWTGELFF; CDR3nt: TGTGCCAGCGGGGGACAGGGATGGACCGGGGAGCTGTTTTTT
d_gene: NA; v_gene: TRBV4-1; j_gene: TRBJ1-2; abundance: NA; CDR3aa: CASSQEEGGGGYTF; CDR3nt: TGCGCCAGCAGCCAAGAGGAAGGGGGAGGTGGCTACACCTTC
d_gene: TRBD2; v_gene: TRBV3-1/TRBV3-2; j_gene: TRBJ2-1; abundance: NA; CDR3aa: CASSHGAGGYNEQFF; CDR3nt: TGTGCCAGCAGCCATGGGGCGGGAGGGTACAATGAGCAGTTCTTC
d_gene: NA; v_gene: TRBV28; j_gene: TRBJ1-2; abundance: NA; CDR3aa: CASSRIGGYTF; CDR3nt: TGTGCCAGCAGCCGGATCGGCGGCTACACCTTC
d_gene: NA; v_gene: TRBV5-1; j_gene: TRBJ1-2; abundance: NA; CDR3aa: CASSSNGAKEDGYTF; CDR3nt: TGCGCCAGCAGTAGCAACGGGGCTAAAGAAGATGGCTACACCTTC
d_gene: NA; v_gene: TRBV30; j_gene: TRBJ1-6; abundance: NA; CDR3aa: CAWSMGSYNSPLHF; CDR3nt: TGTGCCTGGAGTATGGGCTCCTATAATTCACCCCTCCACTTT
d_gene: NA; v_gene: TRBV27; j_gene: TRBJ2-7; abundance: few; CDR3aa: CATQQGFGPGASYEQYF; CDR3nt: TGTGCCACCCAACAGGGTTTCGGCCCTGGGGCCTCCTACGAGCAGTACTTC
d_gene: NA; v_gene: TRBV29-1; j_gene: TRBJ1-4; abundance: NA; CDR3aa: CSAEVLGGGEKLFF; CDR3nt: TGCAGCGCCGAGGTTCTCGGGGGAGGGGAAAAACTGTTTTTT
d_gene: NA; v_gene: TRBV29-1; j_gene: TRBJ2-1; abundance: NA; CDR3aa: CSGQRQGLGNEQFF; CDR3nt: TGCAGCGGGCAGCGCCAGGGTCTAGGCAATGAGCAGTTCTTC
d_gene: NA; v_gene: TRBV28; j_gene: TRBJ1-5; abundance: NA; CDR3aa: CASSLGAGGKISNQPQHF; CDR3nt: TGTGCCAGCAGTTTAGGGGCGGGGGGGAAAATAAGCAATCAGCCCCAGCATTTT
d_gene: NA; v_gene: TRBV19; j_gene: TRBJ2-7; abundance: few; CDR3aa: CASSMVGRGANEQYF; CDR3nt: TGTGCCAGTAGTATGGTAGGCAGGGGAGCCAACGAGCAGTACTTC